The 23 T cell receptor beta chains given below trace back to one sample, sequenced in a study of cytomegalovirus exposure and HLA in healthy donors (dated by TCRdb to 2017 to 2019). The method behind the library was the immunoSEQ multiplex PCR assay. For the multiplex PCR, a mixture combining 60 forward primers for TCR Vbeta segments and 13 reverse primers for TCR Jbeta segments was used. What TCRdb holds here is the immuneACCESS table cut down to in-frame rearrangements. Part of the clones is not present; checked against another copy, under half of the missing clones reflect an unresolved V gene, and the others are unexplained. The sample includes approximately 170,000 clones, with around 75% observed a single time. The ten largest clones add up to about 2.5% of the sample. Input material: PBMCs. Receptors were obtained from a male donor in good health and CMV-seronegative.

The gene calls are TRBV13 and TRBJ2-7; 9 nucleotides align to TRBD1. Germline lookup yields CDR1 PRHDT and CDR2 FYEKMQ (reference sequence). J gave up 4 bases and V 5 bases, and 9 bases lay outside the gene matches. The CDR3 totals 15 residues. CDR3 coding DNA: TGTGCCAGCAGCGAGGGACAGGGCGTGTCTTACGAGCAGTACTTC. This translates into CASSEGQGVSYEQYF.

V gene TRBV30 combines with J gene TRBJ2-7; TRBD1 might be the D (6 bases). Germline-derived CDR1 and CDR2 are GTSNPN and SVGIG (reference sequence). The V end was cut by 1 base, the J end by 6 bases, with 10 bases between. The CDR3 runs 12 residues. CDR3 coding DNA: TGTGCCTGGAGTGCAGGGGAAGGCGAGCAGTACTTC. Translating it yields CAWSAGEGEQYF.

This clone was recorded many times. The rearrangement joins TRBV11-3 to TRBJ1-1; perhaps TRBD1 as D (5 bases). V was shortened by 0 bases and J by 1 base, with 12 bases between the two germline ends. Germline CDR1 and CDR2: SGHNT and YENEEA. This CDR3 is built from 16 residues. The CDR3 nucleotides are TGTGCCAGCAGCTTAGATGGGAGGGGAGGGAACACTGAAGCTTTCTTT. It encodes CASSLDGRGGNTEAFF.

This clone has just a few counts. CDR3 coding DNA: TGCGCCAGCAGCTCGGACCGGGGAAGAGCTTTCTTT. Translated, it gives CASSSDRGRAFF. The chain recombines TRBV5-1 with TRBJ1-1; D is unclear. V was trimmed by 3 bases and J by 10 bases, leaving 13 bases between them. This CDR3 contains 12 residues. From germline, CDR1 is SGHRS and CDR2 YFSETQ.

The chain has TRBV25-1 and TRBJ1-4; the D gene is possibly TRBD1 (5 bases). The germline CDR1 and CDR2 sequences are MGHDK and SYGVNS. The CDR3 runs 14 residues. V was pared by 1 base and J by 8 bases, with 11 bases between. CDR3 in amino acids: CASSEWGGNEKLFF. CDR3 DNA: TGTGCCAGCAGTGAATGGGGGGGAAACGAAAAACTGTTTTTT.

V gene TRBV4-3 combines with J gene TRBJ1-3; the D gene is possibly TRBD1 (6 bases). CDR1 is LGHNA and CDR2 is YSLEER in the germline V gene. The CDR3 spans 16 residues. V was trimmed by 0 bases and J by 2 bases, leaving 11 bases between them. CDR3 amino acids: CASSQDMGATGNTIYF. The CDR3 DNA follows: TGCGCCAGCAGCCAAGATATGGGGGCAACTGGAAACACCATATATTTT.

Of note for this clone: A clone one base away is much larger, so this may be a read error. This sequence joins TRBV6-5 and TRBJ2-7; TRBD1 agrees at 10 bases. The J segment lost 3 bases and the V segment lost 2 bases, leaving 1 base of the junction unmatched. This CDR3 comprises 14 residues. Per the germline V gene, CDR1 is MNHEY and CDR2 is SVGAGI. The CDR3 sequence is CASSYGTGDYEQYF. In DNA form, the CDR3 reads TGTGCCAGCAGTTACGGGACAGGGGACTACGAGCAGTACTTC.

The chain combines TRBV5-1 with TRBJ1-1; possible D gene TRBD1, 6 bases. The CDR3 covers 15 residues. V lost 4 bases and J 1 base, leaving 14 bases between the germline ends. Germline CDR1 and CDR2: SGHRS and YFSETQ. The chain's CDR3 is CASSKGRTENTEAFF. Written as DNA, the CDR3 is TGCGCCAGCAGCAAAGGTCGGACAGAGAACACTGAAGCTTTCTTT.

The chain is built from TRBV6-5 and TRBJ2-5; 10 bases are shared with TRBD2. TRBJ2-7 explains the end of the DNA better; the J call may be wrong. CDR3 length equals 14 residues. Per the germline V gene, CDR1 is MNHEY and CDR2 is SVGAGI. The DNA for the CDR3 is TGTGCCGGAACCTCCGGGACTAGCGCCTACGAGCAGTACTTC. It specifies CAGTSGTSAYEQYF.

V and J are TRBV10-3 and TRBJ2-7; D might be TRBD2 (5 bases). Trimming left V 8 bases short and J 0 bases short, with 17 bases between. The CDR3 covers 15 residues. Germline V gene data show CDR1 as ENHRY and CDR2 as SYGVKD. The CDR3 reads CAISEPSGSSYEQYF. As DNA, the CDR3 is TGTGCCATCTCCGAACCAAGCGGAAGCTCCTACGAGCAGTACTTC.

The rearrangement uses TRBV6-5 and TRBJ2-7, with 9 bases aligning to TRBD1. V was clipped by 5 bases and J by 7 bases; unmatched bases: 12. The CDR3 has 15 amino acids. Germline assignment: CDR1 MNHEY and CDR2 SVGAGI. The chain's CDR3 is CASSTSGTGLREQYF. The DNA for the CDR3 is TGTGCCAGCAGTACGTCCGGGACAGGGCTTCGGGAGCAGTACTTC.

This chain links TRBV29-1 with TRBJ2-5; 15 bases agree with TRBD2. From germline, CDR1 is SQVTM and CDR2 ANQGSEA. The CDR3 covers 16 residues. V shed 8 bases, J shed 5 bases, and the junction held 12 bases outside the gene matches. In DNA form, the CDR3 reads TGCAGCCTTGCCGGACTAGCGGGGGGGCCGGTGGAGACCCAGTACTTC. Translating it yields CSLAGLAGGPVETQYF.

The chain recombines TRBV7-2 with TRBJ1-4; 7 positions match TRBD1. Germline loops: CDR1 SGHTA, CDR2 FQGNSA. This CDR3 is 16 amino acids long. The V segment lost 5 bases and the J segment 7 bases; nucleotides outside the gene matches: 13. The CDR3 coding sequence is TGTGCCAGCAGCCCCTTGGGTCACAGGGGCGGTGAAAAACTGTTTTTT. Translating it yields CASSPLGHRGGEKLFF.

The chain has TRBV7-2 and TRBJ1-5; 8 bases align to TRBD1. Unmatched junction bases numbered 2, after V lost 6 bases and J lost 4 bases. CDR3 size: 13 residues. The germline gives CDR1 SGHTA, CDR2 FQGNSA. The CDR3 loop is CASSGQGNQPQHF. CDR3 coding DNA: TGTGCCAGCAGTGGACAGGGAAATCAGCCCCAGCATTTT. Together with reference TRBV7-2 and TRBJ1-5, the CDR3 gives the full variable domain: GAGVSQSPSNKVTEKGKDVELRCDPISGHTALYWYRQSLGQGLEFLIYFQGNSAPDKSGLPSDRFSAERTGGSVSTLTIQRTQQEDSAVYLCASSGQGNQPQHFGDGTRLSIL.

The genes are TRBV6-5 and TRBJ1-6; TRBD1 is a possible D gene (6 bases). Trimming cost V 0 bases and J 7 bases, with 10 bases left between them. Germline CDR1 reads MNHEY; CDR2 reads SVGAGI. The CDR3 contains 15 residues. The CDR3: CASSYSYRANSPLHF. The CDR3 DNA reads TGTGCCAGCAGTTACTCGTACAGGGCCAATTCACCCCTCCACTTT.

As DNA, the CDR3 is TGTGCCAGCAGCGTAGACAGGGCCACTGAAGCTTTCTTT. Protein sequence: CASSVDRATEAFF. The J gene is TRBJ1-1, the V gene TRBV5-5; 7 bases are shared with TRBD1. The CDR3 is 13 residues long. Germline V gene sequence: CDR1 SGHKS, CDR2 YYEKEE (reference sequence). V dropped 4 bases and J dropped 4; count of bases not matched to a gene: 4.

The chain employs TRBV5-1 and TRBJ1-5, with D uncertain. V was clipped by 1 base and J by 3 bases, with 11 bases between them. Germline CDR1 reads SGHRS; CDR2 reads YFSETQ. This CDR3 comprises 15 residues. The CDR3 DNA is TGCGCCAGCAGCTTGTCAGGCCACCTCAATCAGCCCCAGCATTTT. Translated: CASSLSGHLNQPQHF.

V is TRBV5-1 and J is TRBJ1-5; TRBD1 is a possible D gene (5 bases). CDR1 is SGHRS, CDR2 YFSETQ, per germline. CDR3 length: 16 residues. V shed 0 bases and J shed 0 bases, with 10 bases lying between them. This chain's CDR3 is CASSLEGQGSNQPQHF. CDR3 DNA: TGCGCCAGCAGCTTGGAGGGGCAGGGTAGCAATCAGCCCCAGCATTTT.

The V call is TRBV9, the J call TRBJ2-1; perhaps TRBD2 as D (6 bases). Between the trimmed V and J ends, which lost 0 bases and 8 bases, there was a span of 9 bases. This CDR3 is 13 amino acids long. Germline CDR1 and CDR2: SGDLS and YYNGEE. This CDR3 reads CASSVDTGDEQFF. In nucleotides, the CDR3 is TGTGCCAGCAGCGTAGACACGGGGGATGAGCAGTTCTTC. Based on the CDR3 plus reference TRBV9 and TRBJ2-1, the full variable domain is DSGVTQTPKHLITATGQRVTLRCSPRSGDLSVYWYQQSLDQGLQFLIQYYNGEERAKGNILERFSAQQFPDLHSELNLSSLELGDSALYFCASSVDTGDEQFFGPGTRLTVL.

The genes are TRBV14 and TRBJ1-2; D gene unclear. Germline CDR1 reads SGHDN; CDR2 reads FVKESK. Trimming removed 3 bases at V and 8 bases at J, with 13 bases between. This CDR3 comprises 13 residues. CDR3 in amino acids: CASSQAYSAGYTF. The DNA of the CDR3 is TGTGCCAGCAGCCAGGCATATTCTGCCGGCTACACCTTC. Based on the CDR3 plus reference TRBV14 and TRBJ1-2, the full variable domain is EAGVTQFPSHSVIEKGQTVTLRCDPISGHDNLYWYRRVMGKEIKFLLHFVKESKQDESGMPNNRFLAERTGGTYSTLKVQPAELEDSGVYFCASSQAYSAGYTFGSGTRLTVV.

This chain connects TRBV2 to TRBJ1-2; TRBD1 agrees at 7 bases. CDR3 length: 13 amino acids. Trimming at V came to 10 bases and at J to 5 bases, leaving 10 bases not matched to a gene. From germline, CDR1 is SNHLY and CDR2 FYNNEI. The DNA of the CDR3 is TGTGCCATCATAGAGACAGGGAGGTATGGCTACACCTTC. Translating it yields CAIIETGRYGYTF. Filled out from reference TRBV2 and TRBJ1-2, the complete variable domain reads EPEVTQTPSHQVTQMGQEVILRCVPISNHLYFYWYRQILGQKVEFLVSFYNNEISEKSEIFDDQFSVERPDGSNFTLKIRSTKLEDSAMYFCAIIETGRYGYTFGSGTRLTVV.

The chain uses TRBV4-1 and TRBJ2-7; 7 nucleotides align to TRBD1. The CDR3 sequence is 15 residues long. Germline V lookup: CDR1 MGHRA, CDR2 YSYEKL. J gave up 6 bases and V 4 bases, and 12 bases lay outside the gene matches. CDR3 region: CASSPRQGQRGEQYF. CDR3 nucleotide sequence: TGCGCCAGCAGCCCGAGACAGGGACAGAGGGGCGAGCAGTACTTC.

The J gene is TRBJ1-2, the V gene TRBV27; no firm D call. The CDR3 has 13 residues. Trimming left V 8 bases short and J 8 bases short, with 18 bases between. From germline, CDR1 is MNHEY and CDR2 SMNVEV (reference sequence). The CDR3 protein is CASAPREERGYTF. The CDR3, as DNA: TGTGCCAGCGCCCCGCGAGAGGAGAGGGGCTACACCTTC.